A selection of T cell receptor beta chains follows, all from one sample in a study of blood T cells in healthy people across ages. TCRdb reprocessed the 5' RACE reads via MiXCR and lists one record per CDR3 protein. The sample carries around 1,900,000 distinct CDR3 sequences, about 39% recorded once. The sample consisted of blood. All receptors derive from a human donor in good health. Each CDR3 is given with its conserved first and last residue. Fields, in order: J gene, D gene, clone size, V gene, CDR3 DNA, CDR3 protein. D genes are given only for firm matches. Expanded clones are given a class, and other clones once, few, many or no size at all.

TRBJ1-2,TRBD1,NA,TRBV12-3/TRBV12-4,TGTGCCAGCAGTTTAAGGACAGGGCTGATTAACTATGGCTACACCTTC,CASSLRTGLINYGYTF
TRBJ1-5,NA,few,TRBV6-5,TGTGCCAGCAGACCCGAGATGAATCAGCCCCAGCATTTT,CASRPEMNQPQHF
TRBJ2-1,TRBD2,NA,TRBV25-1,TGTGCCAGCAGGGTAGCGGGGGCCTTACTTAGCTCCTACAATGAGCAGTTCTTC,CASRVAGALLSSYNEQFF
TRBJ1-3,NA,NA,TRBV12-3/TRBV12-4,TGTGCCAGCATTAGGGTCCGCTCTGGAAACACCATATATTTT,CASIRVRSGNTIYF
TRBJ2-7,NA,NA,TRBV20-1,TGCAGTGCTACCCCGCTGAGTTTACACGAGCAGTACTTC,CSATPLSLHEQYF
TRBJ2-1,TRBD1,NA,TRBV4-1,TGCGCCAGCAGCCAACCGACAGGGGTGTCCTACAATGAGCAGTTCTTC,CASSQPTGVSYNEQFF
TRBJ1-6,NA,few,TRBV5-1,TGCGCCACTCAGACAGATTCATCGGATAATTCACCCCTCCACTTT,CATQTDSSDNSPLHF
TRBJ2-7,NA,many,TRBV6-6,TGTGCCAGCAGTTACAAGGGAATCATCTACGAGCAGTACTTC,CASSYKGIIYEQYF
TRBJ2-3,TRBD2,NA,TRBV6-2/TRBV6-3,TGTGCCAGCATCTCGACTAGCGGGAGGTTCACAGATACGCAGTATTTT,CASISTSGRFTDTQYF
TRBJ2-7,NA,few,TRBV6-5,TGTGCCAGCAGTTACGGGACGGATGCAGCCTACGAGCAGTACTTC,CASSYGTDAAYEQYF
TRBJ2-4,TRBD1,few,TRBV6-2/TRBV6-3,TGTGCCAGCAGGAGGACAGGGGCAGTCGGGCAGTACTTC,CASRRTGAVGQYF
TRBJ1-4,NA,NA,TRBV4-3,TGCGCCAGCAGCCACGGACCGGGATCCTTTAATGAAAAACTGTTTTTT,CASSHGPGSFNEKLFF
TRBJ2-7,NA,NA,TRBV29-1,TGCAGCATTGGACAGTCCTACGAGCAGTACTTC,CSIGQSYEQYF
TRBJ1-1,NA,NA,TRBV9,TGTGCCAGCAGCGTAGTTTCGGGGGAGGCTTTCTTT,CASSVVSGEAFF
TRBJ2-7,TRBD1,once,TRBV3-1,TGTGCCAGCAGCCCGACAGGGTTCCTCCCTTTCTACGAGCAGTACTTC,CASSPTGFLPFYEQYF
TRBJ2-5,TRBD2,NA,TRBV7-2,TGTGCCAGTAGCTTGACTAGCGGGGGGTCCGACAATGAGCAGTACTTC,CASSLTSGGSDNEQYF
TRBJ2-1,TRBD1,NA,TRBV25-1,TGTGCCAGCAGTGAACCCCGGACAGGGGACAATGAGCAGTTCTTC,CASSEPRTGDNEQFF
TRBJ2-1,NA,few,TRBV7-9,TGTGCCAGCAGCAACGGGCAACAGACCAACAATGAGCAGTTCTTC,CASSNGQQTNNEQFF
TRBJ2-3,NA,few,TRBV11-2,TGTGCCAGCAGCCCGTGGCACGGGGGATCGGGTGATACGCAGTATTTT,CASSPWHGGSGDTQYF
TRBJ1-2,NA,few,TRBV20-1,TGCAGTGCTCCCGGTGGGGGCTATGGCTACACCTTC,CSAPGGGYGYTF
TRBJ1-5,NA,few,TRBV12-3/TRBV12-4,TGTGCCAGCAGAGAAGACAGCTGGGGGCCCCAGCATTTT,CASREDSWGPQHF
TRBJ1-5,NA,few,TRBV5-5,TGTGCCAGCAGTCTCTCCCCGGGAAGGGGCAATCAGCCCCAGCATTTT,CASSLSPGRGNQPQHF
TRBJ1-1,NA,once,TRBV20-1,TGCAGTGCTAGAATTCCCGGGGGATACAATGAAGCTTTCTTT,CSARIPGGYNEAFF
TRBJ2-1,NA,NA,TRBV27,TGTGCCAGCAGTTTATACGCGGGAAGCTCCTACAATGAGCAGTTCTTC,CASSLYAGSSYNEQFF
TRBJ1-1,NA,few,TRBV7-6,TGTGCCAGCAGCCCGGGGGAAGGGTACGCTTTCTTT,CASSPGEGYAFF
TRBJ2-1,TRBD1,few,TRBV29-1,TGCAGCGTTGTCGGGCAGGGGGCGATCGGTGAGCAGTTCTTC,CSVVGQGAIGEQFF
TRBJ2-7,NA,few,TRBV28,TGTGCCAGTAGTTTTTTACAGACCAGCTACGAGCAGTACTTC,CASSFLQTSYEQYF
TRBJ1-1,TRBD1,few,TRBV5-1,TGCGCCAGCAGCTTGAGAACAGGGGTTGCTGAAGCTTTCTTT,CASSLRTGVAEAFF
TRBJ2-1,TRBD1,NA,TRBV27,TGTGCCAGCAGTTTAGGGACAGAGTACAATGAGCAGTGCTTC,CASSLGTEYNEQCF